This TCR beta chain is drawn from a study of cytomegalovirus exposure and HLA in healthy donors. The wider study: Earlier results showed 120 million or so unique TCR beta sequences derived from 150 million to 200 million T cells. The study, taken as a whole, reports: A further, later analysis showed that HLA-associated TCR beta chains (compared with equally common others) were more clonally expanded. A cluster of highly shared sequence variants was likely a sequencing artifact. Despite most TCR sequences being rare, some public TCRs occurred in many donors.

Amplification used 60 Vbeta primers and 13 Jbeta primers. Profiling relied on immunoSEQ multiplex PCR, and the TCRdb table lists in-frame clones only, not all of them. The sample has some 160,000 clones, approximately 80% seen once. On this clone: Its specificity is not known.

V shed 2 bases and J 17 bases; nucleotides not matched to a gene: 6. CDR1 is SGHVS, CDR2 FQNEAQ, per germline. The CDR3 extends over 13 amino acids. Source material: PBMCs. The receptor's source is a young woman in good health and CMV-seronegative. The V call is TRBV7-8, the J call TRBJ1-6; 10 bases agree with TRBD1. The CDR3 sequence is CASSLFKGTGVHF. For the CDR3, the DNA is TGTGCCAGCAGCTTATTCAAGGGGACAGGGGTCCACTTT.